Listed here is a single TCR beta chain. Germline assignment: CDR1 SEHNR and CDR2 FQNEAQ (reference sequence). The CDR3 has 17 residues. Trimming removed 2 bases from V and 7 bases from J; junction bases left unmatched: 14. This sample was taken from a study of shared clonotypes between healthy human individuals. Looking at the study overall: CD4 naive and memory got three plates each, CD8 naive two, CD8 memory one.

Terminally differentiated effector memory CD45RA+ cells were excluded from the naive CD8 cells, which were CD45RO-negative and positively selected for CCR7. Profiling relied on immunoSEQ multiplex PCR, and the TCRdb table lists in-frame clones only, not all of them. The repertoire has roughly 550,000 clones, 95% of them found once; the top ten carry approximately 0.1%. Specimen: naive CD8+ T cells sorted from blood. V and J are TRBV7-9 and TRBJ2-1; TRBD2 agrees at 7 bases. The receptor's source is a young woman in good health. The CDR3 nucleotides read TGTGCCAGCAGCTTAAGTAGCGGGCCTAAAGTCGGTAATGAGCAGTTCTTC. Amino acid sequence: CASSLSSGPKVGNEQFF.